There are a few counts of the clone carrying this T cell receptor (beta chain). These data are taken from a study of human T cells and chemical hapten exposure. Overall study context: Per-sample TCR yield variability stemmed mainly from small pooled library volume differences.

The length of the CDR3 is 14 residues. Trimming took 1 base from V and 1 from J, leaving 7 bases between them. Germline assignment: CDR1 SEHNR and CDR2 FQNEAQ (reference sequence). Time point here: pre-sensitization, week 0. The treatment is: therapeutic diphenylcyclopropenone sensitization with weekly scalp DPC. As processed by the authors: Sample-level TCR yields exhibited a median of approximately 96,000, with a range of 23,224 to 690,600. Using its own MiXCR run on the RACE reads, TCRdb lists one record per CDR3 protein. TCRdb, not the original authors, processed these V and J calls. The data hold some 51,000 distinct CDR3 sequences, with around a tenth observed a single time.

Sample: whole blood, taken in connection with sensitization to the hapten diphenylcyclopropenone (DPC). The clonotype originates from a woman aged 40 to 55 with alopecia areata. Some clones in this sample may be carry-over from other donors' samples. V and J are TRBV7-9 and TRBJ1-1; no clear D gene. This CDR3 reads CASSLVVGNTEAFF. In DNA, the CDR3 is TGTGCCAGCAGCTTAGTAGTGGGGAACACTGAAGCTTTCTTT.